The source of this T cell receptor beta chain is a study of T cell responses to AZD1222 COVID-19 vaccine. Trimming left V 0 bases short and J 6 bases short, with 11 bases between. From germline, CDR1 is GTSNPN and CDR2 SVGIG (reference sequence). CDR3 length: 14 residues. Data came from immunoSEQ multiplex PCR; TCRdb stores just in-frame clones and leaves some out. In the table there are around 150,000 clones, 85% to 95% of which are singletons. The chain couples TRBV30 to TRBJ2-2, with D possibly matching TRBD1 (5 bases). Sequencing was performed on peripheral blood, taken on day 0 of AZD1222 vaccination. This receptor was obtained from an adult in good health. In DNA form, the CDR3 reads TGTGCCTGGAGTGTCGGTCCAGGGTCCGGGGAGCTGTTTTTT. It specifies CAWSVGPGSGELFF.